One sample yielded the 9 T cell receptor beta chains listed below, sequenced in a study of response to subunit inactivated influenza vaccine. TCRdb processed the RT-PCR reads anew with MiXCR; each CDR3 protein has one entry. The sample has about 610,000 distinct CDR3 sequences; around 15% are singletons. Sequences were derived from PBMCs from blood, sampled 11 to 12 days after vaccination. The receptors come from a man in his fifties who received an inactivated influenza vaccine.

This clonotype came up a few times. The V and J genes are TRBV30 and TRBJ2-7; D may be TRBD1 or TRBD2 (5 bases each). The CDR3 has 15 amino acids. Between the trimmed V and J ends, which lost 0 bases and 2 bases, there was a span of 14 bases. Germline-derived CDR1 and CDR2 are GTSNPN and SVGIG (reference sequence). For the CDR3, the DNA is TGTGCCTGGAGTGTACGGTCGAGGGGCCCCTACGAGCAGTACTTC. This translates into CAWSVRSRGPYEQYF.

This clonotype appeared a few times. CDR3 coding DNA: TGTGCCAGCAGCTTTGGTATCCGCGAGCAGTACTTC. It encodes CASSFGIREQYF. The V gene is TRBV5-5, the J gene TRBJ2-7; D uncertain. This CDR3 region has 12 residues. Germline CDR1 and CDR2: SGHKS and YYEKEE (reference sequence). The germline V and J ends were trimmed by 2 bases and 6 bases, with 9 bases remaining between them.

V usage is TRBV5-1 and J usage is TRBJ2-2; the match to TRBD2 covers 10 bases. CDR1 and CDR2 from the germline V gene are SGHRS and YFSETQ. Losses at the gene ends were 4 bases for V and 2 bases for J; bases not matched to a gene: 8. The CDR3 has 17 residues. The CDR3 sequence: CASSGIPSGRNTGELFF. In DNA form, the CDR3 reads TGCGCCAGCAGCGGAATCCCTAGCGGGAGAAACACCGGGGAGCTGTTTTTT.

This clonotype was found a few times. This rearrangement joins TRBV6-1 to TRBJ1-2; perhaps TRBD1 as D (6 bases). The germline V and J ends were trimmed by 6 bases and 3 bases, with 14 bases remaining between them. The CDR3 totals 14 residues. Germline V CDR1 and CDR2: MNHNS, SASEGT. The DNA of the CDR3 is TGTGCCAGCAGCAGGGCAGGGGCATACTATGGCTACACCTTC. It specifies CASSRAGAYYGYTF.

V gene TRBV3-1 combines with J gene TRBJ2-2; the D gene could be TRBD1 or TRBD2 (6 bases each). V was shortened by 5 bases and J by 0 bases, with 13 bases between the two germline ends. CDR3 length equals 16 residues. Germline assignment: CDR1 LGHDT and CDR2 YNNKEL (reference sequence). The CDR3 DNA reads TGTGCCAGCAGCGTACGGGGGCTGGCGAACACCGGGGAGCTGTTTTTT. Encoded protein: CASSVRGLANTGELFF.

A note on this clonotype: Since a much larger clone is just one base distant, this may be a read error. V usage is TRBV12-3 or TRBV12-4 and J usage is TRBJ2-1, with TRBD2 as a possible D gene (5 bases). The CDR3 is 15 amino acids. Trimming cost V 1 base and J 8 bases, with 15 bases left between them. CDR3 sequence: CASSLGAEDLYEQFF. The CDR3 DNA reads TGTGCCAGCAGTTTAGGAGCGGAAGACTTGTATGAGCAGTTCTTC.

The rearrangement links TRBV4-2 to TRBJ2-7; maybe TRBD2 (6 bases). Germline V gives CDR1 LGHNA, CDR2 YNFKEQ. Trimming took 0 bases from V and 4 from J, leaving 13 bases between them. This CDR3 contains 15 residues. For the CDR3, the DNA is TGTGCCAGCAGCCAAGATGCGTCGGGAGCTTACGAGCAGTACTTC. As protein: CASSQDASGAYEQYF.

This rearrangement joins TRBV25-1 to TRBJ2-1; TRBD1 or TRBD2 may be the D gene (5 bases each). CDR1 is MGHDK, CDR2 SYGVNS, per germline. This CDR3 spans 15 amino acids. V lost 6 bases and J lost 3, with 15 bases in between. CDR3 region: CASRTRGQGYNEQFF. DNA for the CDR3: TGTGCCAGCAGGACCCGGGGTCAGGGCTACAATGAGCAGTTCTTC.

V and J are TRBV3-1 and TRBJ2-7; 9 bases are shared with TRBD1. With V trimmed by 5 bases and J by 5 bases, 13 bases remained unmatched. CDR1 LGHDT and CDR2 YNNKEL come from the germline V gene (reference sequence). The CDR3 has 16 residues. CDR3 sequence reads: CASSKRPGQGVDEQYF. In DNA, the CDR3 is TGTGCCAGCAGCAAAAGACCGGGACAGGGTGTCGACGAGCAGTACTTC.